The next 2 T cell receptor beta chains were all read from a single sample in a study of T cell repertoires in cytomegalovirus infection. MiXCR was run by TCRdb on the reads, yielding one entry per CDR3 protein. The top ten clones hold less than 3% of a sample with under 350,000 distinct CDR3 sequences, about a tenth of them seen once. The sample was PBMCs. These receptors originate from a human donor in good health (CMV status not recorded). Some clones in this sample may be carry-over from other donors' samples.

The rearrangement links TRBV10-3 to TRBJ2-7, with D possibly TRBD2 on 6 matching bases. The CDR3 contains 11 residues. V shed 9 bases and J shed 5 bases, with 11 bases lying between them. The germline CDR1 and CDR2 sequences are ENHRY and SYGVKD. The CDR3 protein is CAIGPGDEQYV. For the CDR3, the DNA is TGTGCCATTGGGCCGGGGGACGAGCAGTACGTC.

For this clonotype: A much larger clone differs from this one at a single base, so this may be a read error. The final CDR3 position lacks the conserved phenylalanine or tryptophan, pointing to a likely read error. The V and J genes are TRBV7-9 and TRBJ2-7; a possible D gene is TRBD2 (5 bases). CDR3 length: 15 amino acids. Per the germline V gene, CDR1 is SEHNR and CDR2 is FQNEAQ (reference sequence). CDR3 in amino acids: CASSLVDRGSSEQYL. DNA for the CDR3: TGTGCCAGCAGCTTAGTGGACCGAGGGTCCTCCGAGCAGTACTTA.